The subject of this entry is one TCR beta chain. Antigen unknown. In the PCR, 60 Vbeta and 13 Jbeta primers were used. Generated by immunoSEQ multiplex PCR, the TCRdb table keeps only in-frame clones and is missing some. The table includes roughly 93,000 clones, approximately 83% detected once. The data were taken from a study of cytomegalovirus exposure and HLA in healthy donors. Regarding the study as a whole: Later analysis identified a missense DCLRE1C variant that was linked to TCR beta V- and J-gene trimming.

The sequence derives from a man in his forties in good health and CMV-seronegative. Input material: PBMCs.

The CDR3 spells CASSLTVGGYTF. The CDR3 DNA is TGTGCCAGCAGCTTAACAGTAGGTGGCTACACCTTC. The J gene is TRBJ1-2, the V gene TRBV13; D gene unclear. Trimming removed 2 bases at V and 7 bases at J, with 8 bases between. The germline CDR1 and CDR2 sequences are PRHDT and FYEKMQ (reference sequence). This CDR3 has 12 residues.